These T cell receptor beta chains were read from a single sample in a study of T cell repertoires in cytomegalovirus infection. TCRdb ran MiXCR on the reads and lists one entry per CDR3 protein. The sample consists of some 500,000 distinct CDR3 sequences, 30% to 40% of them appearing once. These TCRs' antigens remain unknown. Material: cultured PBMCs, obtained from culture after CMV antigen stimulation. The receptors come from a human donor in good health (CMV status not recorded). Some clones in this sample may be carry-over from other donors' samples. Each CDR3 is given with its conserved first and last residue. Each record gives: clone size, D gene, J gene, V gene, CDR3 DNA, CDR3 protein. The D gene is left open where the match is weak. Some rows have no size entry. The others give once, few or many, or a class for an expanded clone.

abundance: .
d_gene: .
j_gene: TRBJ2-7
v_gene: TRBV11-1
CDR3nt: TGTGCCAGCAGCTCAAGCTCAGGGAGGTCCTACGAGCAGTACTTC
CDR3aa: CASSSSSGRSYEQYF

abundance: .
d_gene: .
j_gene: TRBJ2-4
v_gene: TRBV27
CDR3nt: TGTGCCAGCCTAGGCGCAGGTATTCAGTACTTC
CDR3aa: CASLGAGIQYF

abundance: .
d_gene: .
j_gene: TRBJ1-1
v_gene: TRBV11-3
CDR3nt: TGTGCCAGCAGCTCATTAACTTATGAAGCTTTCTTT
CDR3aa: CASSSLTYEAFF

abundance: many
d_gene: .
j_gene: TRBJ1-3
v_gene: TRBV6-1
CDR3nt: TGTGCCAGCAGCCCTGGGGGGACTGGAAACACCATATATTTT
CDR3aa: CASSPGGTGNTIYF

abundance: many
d_gene: .
j_gene: TRBJ1-1
v_gene: TRBV6-2/TRBV6-3
CDR3nt: TGTGCCAGCAGTTACTACGGGACACCGAACACTGAAGCTTTCTTT
CDR3aa: CASSYYGTPNTEAFF

abundance: .
d_gene: TRBD1
j_gene: TRBJ2-5
v_gene: TRBV27
CDR3nt: TGTGCCAGCAGTTTATCGAAATTCGACAGGGCCAGGGAGACCCAGTACTTC
CDR3aa: CASSLSKFDRARETQYF

abundance: once
d_gene: TRBD2
j_gene: TRBJ2-2
v_gene: TRBV10-3
CDR3nt: TGTGCCATCGCCTTTCCGGCTAGCGGGAGCACCGGGGAGCTGTTTTTT
CDR3aa: CAIAFPASGSTGELFF

abundance: .
d_gene: .
j_gene: TRBJ1-5
v_gene: TRBV7-6
CDR3nt: TGTGCCAGCAGCTTAGAGGGCAGGGATAGCAATCAGCCCCAGCATTTT
CDR3aa: CASSLEGRDSNQPQHF

abundance: few
d_gene: .
j_gene: TRBJ1-3
v_gene: TRBV5-1
CDR3nt: TGCGCCAGCAGCTTGGAACAGGCCTTCTCTGGAAACACCATATATTTT
CDR3aa: CASSLEQAFSGNTIYF

abundance: few
d_gene: TRBD2
j_gene: TRBJ2-7
v_gene: TRBV7-2
CDR3nt: TGTGCCAGCAGCTTAATACTAGCTAGCGGTTACGAGCAGTACTTC
CDR3aa: CASSLILASGYEQYF

abundance: many
d_gene: TRBD2
j_gene: TRBJ2-1
v_gene: TRBV28
CDR3nt: TGTGCCAGCAGTTTTTCTAGCGGGAGGATGTCTGAGCAGTTCTTC
CDR3aa: CASSFSSGRMSEQFF

abundance: .
d_gene: .
j_gene: TRBJ1-1
v_gene: TRBV7-8
CDR3nt: TGTGCCAGCAGCTTAAGGGGCGGGAGGGATCCTGAAGCTTTCTTT
CDR3aa: CASSLRGGRDPEAFF

abundance: few
d_gene: .
j_gene: TRBJ2-1
v_gene: TRBV7-2
CDR3nt: TGTGCCGTAGCGGCCGAGGAGGGCAATGAGCAGTTCTTC
CDR3aa: CAVAAEEGNEQFF

abundance: .
d_gene: TRBD1
j_gene: TRBJ2-7
v_gene: TRBV7-9
CDR3nt: TGTGCCAGCAGCTCCTCGGGACAGGGCCCCTGGGAGCAGTACTTC
CDR3aa: CASSSSGQGPWEQYF

abundance: once
d_gene: .
j_gene: TRBJ2-1
v_gene: TRBV2
CDR3nt: TGTGCCAGCAAGGGTACTAGCTACAATGAGCAGTTCTTC
CDR3aa: CASKGTSYNEQFF

abundance: .
d_gene: .
j_gene: TRBJ1-2
v_gene: TRBV6-2/TRBV6-3
CDR3nt: TGTGCCAGCAAGAGATATGGCTACACCTTC
CDR3aa: CASKRYGYTF

abundance: few
d_gene: .
j_gene: TRBJ2-1
v_gene: TRBV27
CDR3nt: TGTGCCAGCAGTGTTAGCGTAGCGGCCCCCTACAATGAGCAGTTCTTC
CDR3aa: CASSVSVAAPYNEQFF

abundance: few
d_gene: .
j_gene: TRBJ2-5
v_gene: TRBV7-2
CDR3nt: TGTGCCAGCAGCTCGCAGACTCGAGGGGAGACCCAGTACTTC
CDR3aa: CASSSQTRGETQYF

abundance: few
d_gene: .
j_gene: TRBJ2-3
v_gene: TRBV12-3/TRBV12-4
CDR3nt: TGTGCCAGCAACCCGACGGGGTCAGATACGCAGTATTTT
CDR3aa: CASNPTGSDTQYF

abundance: few
d_gene: TRBD1
j_gene: TRBJ1-2
v_gene: TRBV25-1
CDR3nt: TGTGCCAGCAGTGGAACCGACAGGGGGTCAGGCTACACCTTC
CDR3aa: CASSGTDRGSGYTF

abundance: few
d_gene: .
j_gene: TRBJ1-3
v_gene: TRBV5-1
CDR3nt: TGCGCCAGCAGCGCGGGACGTTCGATTAGCTCTGGAAACACCATATATTTT
CDR3aa: CASSAGRSISSGNTIYF

abundance: few
d_gene: TRBD2
j_gene: TRBJ2-4
v_gene: TRBV2
CDR3nt: TGTGCCAGCAGTGATAGCGGGAGGCTCCGGTTT
CDR3aa: CASSDSGRLRF

abundance: .
d_gene: .
j_gene: TRBJ1-3
v_gene: TRBV19
CDR3nt: TGTGCCAGTAGTTTCGCAGCCGTCTCTGGAAACACCATATATTTT
CDR3aa: CASSFAAVSGNTIYF

abundance: .
d_gene: .
j_gene: TRBJ2-3
v_gene: TRBV19
CDR3nt: TGTGCCAGTAGTATAGCGGCAGATACGCAGTATTTT
CDR3aa: CASSIAADTQYF

abundance: .
d_gene: .
j_gene: TRBJ1-2
v_gene: TRBV4-1
CDR3nt: TGCGCCAGCAGCCAAGAGGAAGGCGACTATGGCTACACCTTC
CDR3aa: CASSQEEGDYGYTF

abundance: .
d_gene: .
j_gene: TRBJ1-2
v_gene: TRBV7-2
CDR3nt: TGTGCCAGCAGCCCAGACAGGAGGCCCGGGTATGGCTACACCTTC
CDR3aa: CASSPDRRPGYGYTF

abundance: .
d_gene: TRBD2
j_gene: TRBJ2-7
v_gene: TRBV7-6
CDR3nt: TGTGCCAGCAGCCCCCTTAGAAGCGGGAGCTACGAGCAGTACTTC
CDR3aa: CASSPLRSGSYEQYF

abundance: many
d_gene: .
j_gene: TRBJ1-5
v_gene: TRBV7-2
CDR3nt: TGTGCCAGCAGCTCAACAGGGATCGAGCAGCCCCAGCATTTT
CDR3aa: CASSSTGIEQPQHF

abundance: .
d_gene: .
j_gene: TRBJ2-1
v_gene: TRBV6-2/TRBV6-3
CDR3nt: TGTGCCAGCAGCGAACGGTTCGACTACAATGAGCAGTTCTTC
CDR3aa: CASSERFDYNEQFF

abundance: .
d_gene: TRBD2
j_gene: TRBJ2-5
v_gene: TRBV7-9
CDR3nt: TGTACCAGCAGCCCGGCGCCTAGCGGGAGTGAGACCCAGTACTTC
CDR3aa: CTSSPAPSGSETQYF

abundance: .
d_gene: .
j_gene: TRBJ1-4
v_gene: TRBV23-1
CDR3nt: TGCGCCAGCAGTCAAAATTATAGGGGCCCTGATACGGAAAAACTGTTTTTT
CDR3aa: CASSQNYRGPDTEKLFF

abundance: .
d_gene: .
j_gene: TRBJ1-2
v_gene: TRBV5-6
CDR3nt: TGTGCCAGCAGGCCGACAGGCTGGTTTGGCTACACCTTC
CDR3aa: CASRPTGWFGYTF

abundance: .
d_gene: TRBD1
j_gene: TRBJ1-1
v_gene: TRBV6-1
CDR3nt: TGTGCCAGCAGGGACAGGGGGCGGACTGAAGCTTTCTTT
CDR3aa: CASRDRGRTEAFF

abundance: few
d_gene: .
j_gene: TRBJ2-3
v_gene: TRBV7-2
CDR3nt: TGTGCCAGCACCCAAAGAGGGGGGCGAACAGATACGCAGTATTTT
CDR3aa: CASTQRGGRTDTQYF

abundance: .
d_gene: TRBD2
j_gene: TRBJ2-3
v_gene: TRBV12-3/TRBV12-4
CDR3nt: TGTGCCAGCACCCCGGGACTAGGTAAATCAGATACGCAGTATTTT
CDR3aa: CASTPGLGKSDTQYF

abundance: .
d_gene: TRBD1
j_gene: TRBJ1-4
v_gene: TRBV4-2
CDR3nt: TGTGCCAGCAGCCAAGTTACAGGGGGAGCGCGTGAAAAACTGTTTTTT
CDR3aa: CASSQVTGGAREKLFF

abundance: many
d_gene: .
j_gene: TRBJ2-1
v_gene: TRBV6-5
CDR3nt: TGTGCCAGCAGTTACACGGACTCCTCCTCCTACAATGAGCAGTTCTTC
CDR3aa: CASSYTDSSSYNEQFF

abundance: .
d_gene: TRBD1
j_gene: TRBJ1-2
v_gene: TRBV27
CDR3nt: TGTGCCAGCAGTAGCGTACGGACAGGCTATGGCTACACCTTC
CDR3aa: CASSSVRTGYGYTF

abundance: .
d_gene: TRBD1
j_gene: TRBJ2-5
v_gene: TRBV27
CDR3nt: TGTGCCAGCAGCGGACAGGGTCACAGTCGGGAGACCCAGTACTTC
CDR3aa: CASSGQGHSRETQYF

abundance: many
d_gene: TRBD2
j_gene: TRBJ2-5
v_gene: TRBV7-3
CDR3nt: TGTGCCAGCAGCTTGAGGGGATTCAGCGGGACCTTGGAAGAGACCCAGTACTTC
CDR3aa: CASSLRGFSGTLEETQYF

abundance: .
d_gene: .
j_gene: TRBJ1-2
v_gene: TRBV6-5
CDR3nt: TGTGCCAGCAGTTACTCGGGGACGGAGAACTATGGCTACACCTTC
CDR3aa: CASSYSGTENYGYTF

abundance: few
d_gene: .
j_gene: TRBJ1-4
v_gene: TRBV19
CDR3nt: TGTGCCAGTAGTATTGGGGATGGCAGGGGAGGTGAAAAACTGTTTTTT
CDR3aa: CASSIGDGRGGEKLFF

abundance: .
d_gene: TRBD1
j_gene: TRBJ1-2
v_gene: TRBV11-2
CDR3nt: TGTGCCAGCAGCTTAGATCGGGCGGGACAGGGCTATGGCTACACCTTC
CDR3aa: CASSLDRAGQGYGYTF

abundance: .
d_gene: .
j_gene: TRBJ2-1
v_gene: TRBV7-7
CDR3nt: TGTGCCAGCAGCCCCCTCCCCTTCAATGAGCAGTTCTTC
CDR3aa: CASSPLPFNEQFF

abundance: .
d_gene: .
j_gene: TRBJ2-5
v_gene: TRBV7-6
CDR3nt: TGTGCCAGCAGCTTCGACGGGAGTGGGCAAGAGACCCAGTACTTC
CDR3aa: CASSFDGSGQETQYF

abundance: few
d_gene: .
j_gene: TRBJ2-5
v_gene: TRBV4-1
CDR3nt: TGCGCCAGCAGCCCAACCTGGGGACAAAGAGAGACCCAGTACTTC
CDR3aa: CASSPTWGQRETQYF

abundance: .
d_gene: .
j_gene: TRBJ1-5
v_gene: TRBV2
CDR3nt: TGTGCCAGCAGTACCCGGGATGATCAGCCCCAGCATTTT
CDR3aa: CASSTRDDQPQHF

abundance: .
d_gene: TRBD2
j_gene: TRBJ2-1
v_gene: TRBV30
CDR3nt: TGTGCCTGGAGTGGGACTAGGGATGAGCAGTTCTTC
CDR3aa: CAWSGTRDEQFF

abundance: few
d_gene: .
j_gene: TRBJ1-3
v_gene: TRBV20-1
CDR3nt: TGCAGTGCAATCAACCGAGTCTCTGGAAACACCATATATTTT
CDR3aa: CSAINRVSGNTIYF

abundance: few
d_gene: TRBD1
j_gene: TRBJ2-7
v_gene: TRBV5-1
CDR3nt: TGCGCCAGCAGCTTCTCCGGGACAGGGGTATACGAGCAGTACTTC
CDR3aa: CASSFSGTGVYEQYF

abundance: .
d_gene: TRBD2
j_gene: TRBJ2-5
v_gene: TRBV19
CDR3nt: TGTGCCAGTAGTATCCTAGCGGGAGTTAGAGAGACCCAGTACTTC
CDR3aa: CASSILAGVRETQYF